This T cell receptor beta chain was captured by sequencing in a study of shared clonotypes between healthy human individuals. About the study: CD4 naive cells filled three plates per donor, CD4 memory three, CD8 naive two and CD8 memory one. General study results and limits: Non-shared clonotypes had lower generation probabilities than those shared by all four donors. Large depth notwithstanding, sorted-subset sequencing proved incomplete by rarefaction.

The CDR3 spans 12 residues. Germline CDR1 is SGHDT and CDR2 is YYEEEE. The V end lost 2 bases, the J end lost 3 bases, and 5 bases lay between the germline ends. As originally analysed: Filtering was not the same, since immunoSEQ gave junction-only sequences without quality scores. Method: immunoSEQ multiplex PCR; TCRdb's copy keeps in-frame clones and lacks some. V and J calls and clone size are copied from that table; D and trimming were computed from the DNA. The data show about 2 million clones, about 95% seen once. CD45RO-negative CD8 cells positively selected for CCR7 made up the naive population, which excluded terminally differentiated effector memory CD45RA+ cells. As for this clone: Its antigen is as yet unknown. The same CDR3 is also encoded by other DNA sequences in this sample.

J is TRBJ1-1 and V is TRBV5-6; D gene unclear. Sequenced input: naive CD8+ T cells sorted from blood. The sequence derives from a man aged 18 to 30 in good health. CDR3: CASSFADTEAFF. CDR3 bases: TGTGCCAGCAGCTTTGCCGACACTGAAGCTTTCTTT.